This T cell receptor (delta chain) appears in the sequencing data of a study of gamma delta lymphoproliferative disorders and STAT genes. About the research overall: Delta libraries were made per EuroClonality-NGS working group procedure.

This clone was detected ten times or more. A far bigger clonotype differs at one base, so this is likely a read error. TCRdb used CATT to re-call clones from the multiplex PCR reads. The sample records a few thousand delta-chain clones, around 1.2% being singletons. Sequencing used genomic DNA taken from PBMCs of patients and controls. This receptor was identified in a human donor in good health. The sequenced sample was blood.

DNA of the CDR3: TGTGCCTGTGGCGTACTGGGGGACACCGATAAACTCATCTTT. Translated: CACGVLGDTDKLIF. The rearrangement uses TRDV2 and TRDJ1; 8 positions agree with TRDD3. The CDR3 extends over 14 amino acids. Germline CDR1 reads GEAIGNYY; CDR2 reads EKD. The V and J ends lost 5 bases and 0 bases, in that order; junction bases with no gene match: 4.